These 19 T cell receptor beta chains came from one sample sequenced in a study of cytomegalovirus exposure and HLA in healthy donors. Primers for the PCR totalled 60 Vbeta and 13 Jbeta. The table came from immunoSEQ multiplex PCR; TCRdb's copy has only in-frame clones and leaves some out. Among about 130,000 clones listed, around 63% were seen once. The sample comprised PBMCs. The receptors originated from a human donor in good health.

V usage is TRBV29-1 and J usage is TRBJ1-3; 10 positions match TRBD1. CDR1 and CDR2 (germline): SQVTM, ANQGSEA. J gave up 4 bases and V 6 bases, and 3 bases lay outside the gene matches. This CDR3 comprises 13 residues. The CDR3 region has the DNA TGCAGCGTGGGGACAGGGGACGGAAACACCATATATTTT. Translation gives CSVGTGDGNTIYF.

This clone was found once. This chain links TRBV5-4 with TRBJ2-5; 7 positions agree with TRBD1. The CDR3 contains 15 residues. CDR1 and CDR2 (germline): SGHNT, YYREEE (reference sequence). The V gene end was trimmed by 3 bases and the J gene end by 5 bases; junction bases not matched to a gene: 10. The CDR3 loop reads CASSWETGLGETQYF. The DNA of the CDR3 is TGTGCCAGCAGCTGGGAGACAGGGTTAGGGGAGACCCAGTACTTC.

CDR3 protein: CASRGRLADSYNEQFF. CDR3 nucleotide sequence: TGTGCCAGCAGGGGTCGGCTAGCGGACTCCTACAATGAGCAGTTCTTC. The V gene is TRBV11-3, the J gene TRBJ2-1; 7 bases align to TRBD2. The CDR3 is made up of 16 amino acids. The J segment lost 0 bases and the V segment lost 6 bases, leaving 8 bases of the junction unmatched. CDR1 SGHNT and CDR2 YENEEA come from the germline V gene.

The J gene is TRBJ2-7, the V gene TRBV15; D not certain. From germline, CDR1 is LNHNV and CDR2 YYDKDF (reference sequence). Trimming removed 0 bases from V and 5 bases from J, with 14 bases in between. This CDR3 is built from 15 residues. The CDR3 DNA reads TGTGCCACCAGCAGAGATGTTATAGTAACTAACGAGCAGTACTTC. It codes for CATSRDVIVTNEQYF.

The chain uses TRBV25-1 and TRBJ2-7; weak D call: TRBD1 (6 bases). The V gene lost 3 bases and the J gene lost 3 bases, with 12 bases spanning the gap. The CDR3 consists of 14 residues. Germline V gene sequence: CDR1 MGHDK, CDR2 SYGVNS. The CDR3 reads CASSDSTGGYEQYF. For the CDR3, the DNA is TGTGCCAGCAGTGACTCGACAGGCGGCTACGAGCAGTACTTC.

The genes are TRBV10-3 and TRBJ1-2, with D uncertain. The CDR3 is 14 amino acids. From germline, CDR1 is ENHRY and CDR2 SYGVKD. V lost 6 bases, J lost 1 base, and 12 bases lay in between. The CDR3 here is CAIRDSTGNYGYTF. The CDR3 DNA follows: TGTGCCATCAGGGATTCGACTGGTAACTATGGCTACACCTTC.

The V gene is TRBV28, the J gene TRBJ2-7; D is possibly TRBD2 (5 bases). V lost 2 bases and J lost 2, with 19 bases in between. This CDR3 is 17 amino acids long. Germline V gene lookup returns CDR1 MDHEN and CDR2 SYDVKM. Here the CDR3 reads CASSLKVGEKRTYEQYF. The DNA for the CDR3 is TGTGCCAGCAGTTTAAAGGTCGGGGAAAAAAGGACCTACGAGCAGTACTTC.

CDR3 sequence reads: CASRRLAGQETQYF. The CDR3 coding sequence is TGTGCCAGTCGTCGACTAGCGGGGCAAGAGACCCAGTACTTC. The chain combines TRBV19 with TRBJ2-5; 11 bases are shared with TRBD2. The CDR3 loop spans 14 amino acids. V lost 8 bases, J lost 2 bases, and 4 bases stayed unmatched. Germline CDR1 is LNHDA and CDR2 is SQIVND (reference sequence).

CDR3 sequence reads: CASGLSTGGEQYF. DNA of the CDR3: TGTGCTAGTGGTTTGTCGACAGGGGGCGAGCAGTACTTC. The V and J genes are TRBV12-5 and TRBJ2-7; 9 nucleotides line up with TRBD1. The CDR3 length is 13 residues. Germline CDR1 is LGHNT and CDR2 is FRNRAP. With 2 bases clipped from V and 6 bases from J, the junction kept 2 bases outside the gene matches.

The chain has TRBV28 and TRBJ1-2; the D gene is possibly TRBD1 (6 bases). CDR1 and CDR2 (germline): MDHEN, SYDVKM. This CDR3 is 12 amino acids long. Between the trimmed V and J ends, which lost 2 bases and 12 bases, there was a span of 13 bases. CDR3 sequence: CASSLPGAGHTF. The CDR3 nucleotides read TGTGCCAGCAGTTTACCAGGGGCCGGCCACACCTTC.

In DNA form, the CDR3 reads TGTGCCATCAGTGATGTGACAGGGGGCACGAAGACCCAGTACTTC. Protein product: CAISDVTGGTKTQYF. The V and J genes are TRBV10-3 and TRBJ2-5; 10 bases map to TRBD1. This CDR3 contains 15 residues. V lost 3 bases and J lost 6; bases outside the gene matches: 7. From germline, CDR1 is ENHRY and CDR2 SYGVKD.

The chain employs TRBV19 and TRBJ2-1, with a weak D call TRBD2 (5 bases). V lost 6 bases and J 2 bases, leaving 14 bases between the germline ends. The CDR3 is 15 residues long. Per the germline V gene, CDR1 is LNHDA and CDR2 is SQIVND (reference sequence). The CDR3 spells CASSALDFPYNEQFF. The CDR3 DNA reads as TGTGCCAGTAGCGCGCTGGACTTTCCCTACAATGAGCAGTTCTTC.

This chain links TRBV19 with TRBJ2-1; TRBD1 matches at 8 bases. This CDR3 is built from 17 residues. Per germline, CDR1 LNHDA and CDR2 SQIVND (reference sequence). The J segment lost 0 bases and the V segment lost 10 bases, leaving 14 bases of the junction unmatched. Here the CDR3 reads CATASRYRGSSYNEQFF. As DNA, the CDR3 is TGTGCCACCGCCTCCCGATACAGGGGGAGCTCCTACAATGAGCAGTTCTTC.

In regard to this clone: An end of the junction does not agree with germline; a read error may underlie this. The CDR3 bases are TGTGCTAGCAGCTTAGGGCAGGGTGAGACCCAGTACTTC. Translation gives CASSLGQGETQYF. V gene TRBV7-7 combines with J gene TRBJ2-5; possible D gene TRBD1, 5 bases. Per germline, CDR1 SSHAT and CDR2 FNYEAQ (reference sequence). The CDR3 sequence is 13 residues long.

The chain carries TRBV29-1 and TRBJ2-1, with 8 bases lining up with TRBD2. The CDR3 sequence is 22 residues long. Trimming cost V 5 bases and J 8 bases; bases outside gene matches: 35. Germline loops: CDR1 SQVTM, CDR2 ANQGSEA. The CDR3 DNA reads TGCAGCGTTCAGATGGACGATCGGGGGTGGTTTGCGGGAGGCGAAGGCACCGATGAGCAGTTCTTC. Protein sequence: CSVQMDDRGWFAGGEGTDEQFF.

The chain combines TRBV5-1 with TRBJ2-7; 8 nucleotides align to TRBD1. Germline CDR1 SGHRS, CDR2 YFSETQ. The trim removed 4 bases at V and 3 bases at J, leaving 6 bases unmatched. The CDR3 sequence is 14 residues long. Here the CDR3 DNA reads TGCGCCAGCAGCGGTGGGACAGGAAACTACGAGCAGTACTTC. Its protein is CASSGGTGNYEQYF.

The gene calls are TRBV5-1 and TRBJ2-2; D ambiguous. The CDR3 has 15 residues. CDR1 and CDR2 from the germline V gene are SGHRS and YFSETQ. V was clipped by 4 bases and J by 5 bases, with 15 bases between them. CDR3: CASSLDDPRTGELFF. CDR3 sequence (DNA): TGCGCCAGCAGCCTGGACGACCCGCGGACCGGGGAGCTGTTTTTT.

This chain connects TRBV18 to TRBJ2-7; D gene uncertain. The V end lost 3 bases, the J end lost 3 bases, and 12 bases lay between the germline ends. CDR1 and CDR2 from the germline V gene are KGHSH and LQKENI. This CDR3 comprises 14 residues. CDR3 region: CASSPSSADYEQYF. The CDR3 DNA sequence: TGTGCCAGCTCACCCTCCAGCGCGGACTACGAGCAGTACTTC.

This clone occurred once. The chain links TRBV6-1 to TRBJ2-3; 9 bases are shared with TRBD2. V was pared by 2 bases and J by 2 bases, with 2 bases of the junction left unmatched. The CDR3 covers 15 residues. CDR1 is MNHNS, CDR2 SASEGT, per germline. The CDR3 spells CASSELAGFTDTQYF. For the CDR3, the DNA is TGTGCCAGCAGTGAACTAGCGGGATTCACAGATACGCAGTATTTT.